These 23 T cell receptor beta chains were all obtained from the same sample, sequenced in a study of blood T cells in healthy people across ages. Primers used in a second PCR of roughly 6 to 11 cycles were a sample-barcoded 5' primer and a J-beta primer mix. MiXCR, applied by TCRdb to the 5' RACE reads, yields one record per CDR3 protein. The data hold over 1,500,000 distinct CDR3 sequences, with about two fifths observed a single time. Sequencing was performed on blood. These receptors were taken from a human donor in good health.

The sample holds a few counts of this clonotype. The chain employs TRBV4-3 and TRBJ2-1, with TRBD2 identical over 7 bases. Germline V gene lookup returns CDR1 LGHNA and CDR2 YSLEER. Unmatched junction bases numbered 10, after V lost 1 base and J lost 10 bases. The CDR3 consists of 15 residues. The chain's CDR3 is CASSQGGGPLGEQFF. The CDR3 DNA follows: TGCGCCAGCAGCCAAGGCGGGGGTCCCCTCGGGGAGCAGTTCTTC.

This clonotype was seen only once. The genes are TRBV27 and TRBJ1-2, with D hard to call. The CDR3 contains 16 residues. V was shortened by 4 bases and J by 0 bases, with 15 bases between the two germline ends. CDR1 is MNHEY and CDR2 is SMNVEV in the germline V gene (reference sequence). CDR3 in amino acids: CASSSGRGQPNYGYTF. In DNA, the CDR3 is TGTGCCAGCAGTTCCGGCCGGGGTCAGCCTAACTATGGCTACACCTTC.

This clonotype was detected only a few times. The chain has TRBV29-1 and TRBJ2-5; 8 bases are a match to TRBD1. The germline V gene encodes CDR1 SQVTM and CDR2 ANQGSEA. The CDR3 runs 13 residues. V trimming: 8 bases; J trimming: 7 bases; junction bases outside the gene matches: 12. CDR3 sequence: CSPGQVLSGTQYF. As DNA, the CDR3 is TGCAGCCCGGGACAGGTCCTCTCGGGGACCCAGTACTTC.

The chain joins TRBV12-3 or TRBV12-4 to TRBJ2-2; D might be TRBD1 or TRBD2, each matching 5 bases. Trimming left V 6 bases short and J 3 bases short, with 14 bases between. CDR3 length equals 15 residues. The CDR3 spells CASSFEGLDTGELFF. The CDR3 nucleotides read TGTGCCAGCAGCTTCGAGGGGTTGGACACCGGGGAGCTGTTTTTT.

The genes are TRBV24-1 and TRBJ1-2, with D hard to call. Trimming shortened V by 1 base and J by 3 bases, and 8 bases separated the two germline ends. This CDR3 is 14 amino acids long. CDR1 and CDR2 (germline): KGHDR, SFDVKD. In DNA, the CDR3 is TGTGCCACCAGTGATTTTTCCCGCGACTATGGCTACACCTTC. This encodes CATSDFSRDYGYTF.

The chain employs TRBV12-3 or TRBV12-4 and TRBJ1-1; D unresolved. With 6 bases removed from V and 3 bases from J, the gap between germline ends came to 14 bases. This CDR3 has 14 residues. The CDR3 bases are TGTGCCAGCAGGTTAACATTCATGGACACTGAAGCTTTCTTT. It is translated as CASRLTFMDTEAFF.

The V call is TRBV15, the J call TRBJ2-1; D is uncertain. The CDR3 contains 15 residues. The germline V gene has CDR1 LNHNV and CDR2 YYDKDF (reference sequence). V shed 5 bases and J shed 0 bases, with 11 bases lying between them. This CDR3 is CATSGPGLSYNEQFF. DNA for the CDR3: TGTGCCACCAGCGGTCCCGGGCTCTCCTACAATGAGCAGTTCTTC.

This clonotype was counted ten times or more. This chain uses TRBV20-1 with TRBJ2-1, with TRBD2 identical over 10 bases. The CDR3 is made up of 15 amino acids. CDR1 and CDR2 (germline): DFQATT, SNEGSKA (reference sequence). Trimming at V came to 3 bases and at J to 7 bases, leaving 9 bases not matched to a gene. The CDR3 DNA is TGCAGTGCTAGTGTGGAGCGGGGGGGCTGGAATGAGCAGTTCTTC. This codes for CSASVERGGWNEQFF.

This clonotype appeared a few times. This chain uses TRBV7-6 with TRBJ1-2; 10 bases are shared with TRBD1. V shed 0 bases and J 1 base; nucleotides not matched to a gene: 2. CDR1 and CDR2 from the germline V gene are SGHVS and FNYEAQ. The CDR3 is 16 residues long. The CDR3 DNA is TGTGCCAGCAGCTTAGCCGGACAGGGGGATAACTATGGCTACACCTTC. Translated: CASSLAGQGDNYGYTF.

The chain carries TRBV11-2 and TRBJ2-1; D might be TRBD2 (5 bases). The V and J ends lost 7 bases and 0 bases respectively, with 16 bases between them. In germline, CDR1 is SGHAT, CDR2 FQNNGV. The CDR3 contains 16 residues. The CDR3 loop is CASNSSATISYNEQFF. The CDR3 nucleotides read TGTGCCAGCAACAGTAGCGCAACCATCTCCTACAATGAGCAGTTCTTC.

At least ten counts were recorded for this clonotype. The rearrangement links TRBV4-1 to TRBJ1-2; 7 bases are a match to TRBD1. V dropped 1 base and J dropped 5; count of bases not matched to a gene: 7. The germline V gene has CDR1 MGHRA and CDR2 YSYEKL. The CDR3 runs to 15 residues. The CDR3 region is CASSQGGTGEYGYTF. In DNA, the CDR3 is TGCGCCAGCAGCCAAGGGGGAACAGGGGAATATGGCTACACCTTC.

The CDR3 region has the DNA TGCAGCGTTGAGGAGTTTGGGCAGGGAGAAAAGCAGTACTTC. It is translated as CSVEEFGQGEKQYF. The V and J genes are TRBV29-1 and TRBJ2-5; possibly TRBD1 or TRBD2 for D (5 bases each). V lost 3 bases, J lost 11 bases, and 22 bases lay in between. The CDR3 loop spans 14 amino acids. CDR1 is SQVTM and CDR2 is ANQGSEA in the germline V gene.

V is TRBV5-6 and J is TRBJ2-1; 9 bases line up with TRBD2. This CDR3 is 16 amino acids long. V trimming: 0 bases; J trimming: 6 bases; junction bases outside the gene matches: 7. The V gene's germline CDR1 is SGHDT and CDR2 YYEEEE. This chain's CDR3 is CASSLEGLAGSNEQFF. CDR3 nucleotides: TGTGCCAGCAGCTTGGAGGGTCTAGCGGGGAGCAATGAGCAGTTCTTC.

The chain joins TRBV20-1 to TRBJ2-1; a possible D gene is TRBD2 (6 bases). Germline V gene data show CDR1 as DFQATT and CDR2 as SNEGSKA (reference sequence). This CDR3 contains 16 residues. Trimming shortened V by 0 bases and J by 6 bases, and 18 bases separated the two germline ends. Here the CDR3 DNA reads TGCAGTGCTAGAGATTTCTTCCGGCAGGGAGGCAATGAGCAGTTCTTC. Translated, it gives CSARDFFRQGGNEQFF.

This chain joins TRBV18 and TRBJ1-5; weak D call: TRBD1 (6 bases). Germline values: CDR1 KGHSH, CDR2 LQKENI. The CDR3 loop spans 14 amino acids. Trimming stripped 3 bases from V and 7 bases from J, with 13 bases between. CDR3 in amino acids: CASSPGGLQQPQHF. In DNA form, the CDR3 reads TGTGCCAGCTCACCTGGGGGGCTGCAGCAGCCCCAGCATTTT.

The chain uses TRBV20-1 and TRBJ2-3, with 7 bases identical to TRBD1. Germline CDR1 DFQATT, CDR2 SNEGSKA (reference sequence). V gave up 2 bases and J gave up 6 bases; unmatched junction bases: 8. The CDR3 is 14 amino acids. CDR3 region: CSARRTGGVDTQYF. CDR3 DNA sequence: TGCAGTGCTAGAAGGACAGGAGGAGTGGATACGCAGTATTTT.

The chain couples TRBV7-2 to TRBJ2-7; 10 bases are a match to TRBD2. The CDR3 contains 16 residues. Losses at the gene ends were 5 bases for V and 1 base for J; bases not matched to a gene: 8. Germline V gives CDR1 SGHTA, CDR2 FQGNSA. CDR3 nucleotides: TGTGCCAGCAGCCTTAGTACTAGCGGGGTTTCCTACGAGCAGTACTTC. Amino acid sequence: CASSLSTSGVSYEQYF.

This rearrangement joins TRBV7-4 to TRBJ2-7; 7 bases line up with TRBD1. The ends lost 1 base at V and 4 bases at J; junction bases unmatched: 7. The V gene's germline CDR1 is SGHVT and CDR2 SQSDAQ. The CDR3 sequence is 15 residues long. The CDR3 protein is CASSLGPGGWYEQYF. CDR3 DNA: TGTGCCAGCAGCTTAGGTCCAGGGGGATGGTACGAGCAGTACTTC.

This clonotype occurred a few times. The chain combines TRBV12-3 or TRBV12-4 with TRBJ1-1; D unresolved. The V end lost 2 bases, the J end lost 0 bases, and 7 bases lay between the germline ends. The CDR3 length is 14 residues. CDR3 in amino acids: CASSLYGVNTEAFF. The CDR3 bases are TGTGCCAGCAGTTTATACGGGGTGAACACTGAAGCTTTCTTT.

The genes are TRBV30 and TRBJ2-2; 12 bases fit TRBD2. V was clipped by 2 bases and J by 1 base; unmatched bases: 5. The CDR3 sequence is 17 residues long. Germline CDR1 GTSNPN, CDR2 SVGIG (reference sequence). The CDR3 nucleotides read TGTGCCTGGAGTAGACCGGGACTAGCGGGGAACACCGGGGAGCTGTTTTTT. Translating it yields CAWSRPGLAGNTGELFF.

The chain links TRBV6-1 to TRBJ2-1, with D unresolved. The V and J ends lost 6 bases and 10 bases respectively, with 22 bases between them. Germline V CDR1 and CDR2: MNHNS, SASEGT. The CDR3 consists of 15 residues. The CDR3 sequence: CASRNNIKTVREQFF. As DNA, the CDR3 is TGTGCCAGCAGAAACAACATAAAAACAGTACGCGAGCAGTTCTTC.

This clonotype showed up just a few times. This rearrangement joins TRBV4-1 to TRBJ2-5; 7 bases match TRBD1. The tail of the sequence fits TRBJ2-7 better, so the J call may be wrong. Germline CDR1 reads MGHRA; CDR2 reads YSYEKL. There are 15 residues in the CDR3. The CDR3 reads CASSQEKGAGYEQYF. The CDR3 DNA reads as TGCGCCAGCAGCCAAGAAAAGGGGGCTGGGTACGAGCAGTACTTC.

Written as DNA, the CDR3 is TGCGCCAGCAGCTTTGGTCCAAAACAAGAGACCCAGTACTTC. Amino acids: CASSFGPKQETQYF. The rearrangement uses TRBV5-1 and TRBJ2-5; D remains unclear. Per the germline V gene, CDR1 is SGHRS and CDR2 is YFSETQ. The ends were cut back, 2 bases at V and 2 bases at J, with 10 bases in the middle. This CDR3 contains 14 residues.